Listed here is a single T cell receptor beta chain. Unique molecular identifiers (one per individual cDNA molecule) were attached. Via MiXCR, TCRdb re-called the 5' RACE reads, giving one row per CDR3 protein. Of tens of thousands of distinct CDR3 sequences in the sample, about 9.4% were seen once. This sample stems from a study of early T cells in non-severe SARS-CoV-2 infection. This sample comprised whole blood, obtained at baseline. The source of this sequence is an adult who was a healthcare worker with PCR-confirmed SARS-CoV-2 infection or an uninfected control (not recorded which).

CDR3: CSARVSGSASGKGEAKNIQYF. The CDR3 DNA is TGCAGTGCTAGAGTTTCCGGGTCTGCTTCAGGAAAGGGTGAAGCCAAAAACATTCAGTACTTC. The V call is TRBV20-1, the J call TRBJ2-4; no reliable D call. This CDR3 comprises 21 residues. The ends were cut back, 1 base at V and 0 bases at J, with 28 bases in the middle. Germline V gives CDR1 DFQATT, CDR2 SNEGSKA (reference sequence).